This T cell receptor (beta chain) was profiled in a study of T cell responses to AZD1222 COVID-19 vaccine. The study, taken as a whole, reports: White British people made up most donors, females outnumbered males, and clonal diversity was possibly underestimated.

The protocol was immunoSEQ multiplex PCR, while the TCRdb copy is restricted to in-frame clones and leaves out a portion. Of about 180,000 clones in the sample, around 90% were seen once. V was trimmed by 5 bases and J by 4 bases, leaving 12 bases between them. The germline V gene encodes CDR1 MNHEY and CDR2 SMNVEV (reference sequence). The CDR3 totals 14 residues. Concerning this clone itself: Its antigen remains unknown.

This TCR was recovered from an adult in good health. The genes are TRBV27 and TRBJ2-1; a weak D match, TRBD2 (6 bases). Sequences were derived from peripheral blood, sampled on day 0 of AZD1222 vaccination. The CDR3 DNA reads TGTGCCAGCAGTGAGGGCGGGGCTTACAATGAGCAGTTCTTC. Its protein is CASSEGGAYNEQFF.